Shown below are 21 T cell receptor beta chains from a single sample sequenced in a study of identical twins. A single record per CDR3 protein comes from TCRdb applying MiXCR to the 5' RACE reads. The repertoire includes 200,000 to 250,000 distinct CDR3 sequences, 6% to 7% of them detected once, and approximately 15% sits in the top ten. The same specimen was also included in a second study, on T cells expressing NK-cell markers.

Input material: CD8+ T cells sorted from blood. The receptors derive from a young woman in good health.

This clonotype was recorded a few times. This chain uses TRBV10-3 with TRBJ2-3; D is possibly TRBD2 (6 bases). Germline CDR1 and CDR2: ENHRY and SYGVKD. This CDR3 comprises 18 residues. Trimming stripped 0 bases from V and 4 bases from J, with 20 bases between. The CDR3: CAISESIPTSIRADTQYF. In DNA, the CDR3 is TGTGCCATCAGTGAGTCGATCCCGACTAGTATTCGTGCAGATACGCAGTATTTT.

This clonotype was seen more than once but under ten times. The chain is built from TRBV9 and TRBJ1-1; no reliable D call. This CDR3 comprises 14 residues. V was trimmed by 0 bases and J by 1 base, leaving 7 bases between them. Germline V gene sequence: CDR1 SGDLS, CDR2 YYNGEE. CDR3 coding DNA: TGTGCCAGCAGCGTAGCTTCTGGGAACACTGAAGCTTTCTTT. Its translation is CASSVASGNTEAFF. The variable domain in full, with the rest retrieved from reference TRBV9 and TRBJ1-1, is DSGVTQTPKHLITATGQRVTLRCSPRSGDLSVYWYQQSLDQGLQFLIQYYNGEERAKGNILERFSAQQFPDLHSELNLSSLELGDSALYFCASSVASGNTEAFFGQGTRLTVV.

Only a few counts were recorded for this clonotype. This chain links TRBV5-1 with TRBJ2-3; D tentatively fits TRBD1 or TRBD2 (5 bases each). The germline CDR1 and CDR2 sequences are SGHRS and YFSETQ. The CDR3 has 15 amino acids. Trimming cost V 2 bases and J 3 bases, with 13 bases left between them. DNA of the CDR3: TGCGCCAGCAGCTTTGGGGGAGTAAAAACAGATACGCAGTATTTT. It specifies CASSFGGVKTDTQYF. Looking up the rest from reference TRBV5-1 and TRBJ2-3 gives the full variable domain: KAGVTQTPRYLIKTRGQQVTLSCSPISGHRSVSWYQQTPGQGLQFLFEYFSETQRNKGNFPGRFSGRQFSNSRSEMNVSTLELGDSALYLCASSFGGVKTDTQYFGPGTRLTVL.

This clonotype is medium-sized within its sample. The chain is built from TRBV12-3 or TRBV12-4 and TRBJ2-5, with D unresolved. The CDR3 is made up of 15 amino acids. Deletions cut 3 bases from V and 0 bases from J, with 11 bases between. CDR3 DNA: TGTGCCAGCAGTTTGTCCAGCCGTTACCAAGAGACCCAGTACTTC. Translated: CASSLSSRYQETQYF.

Ten or more counts support this clonotype. The chain is built from TRBV5-1 and TRBJ2-1; 10 nucleotides align to TRBD1. Germline V gene data show CDR1 as SGHRS and CDR2 as YFSETQ. After removal of 2 bases from V and 7 bases from J, the junction contained 9 bases not matched to a gene. The CDR3 is 16 amino acids. DNA for the CDR3: TGCGCCAGCAGCTTTATCTTGGGACAGGGGACGAATGAGCAGTTCTTC. Translated, it gives CASSFILGQGTNEQFF.

The sample holds many counts of this clonotype. The chain couples TRBV12-3 or TRBV12-4 to TRBJ2-2, with unresolved D. Between the trimmed V and J ends, which lost 7 bases and 5 bases, there was a span of 11 bases. The CDR3 contains 13 residues. CDR3 amino acids: CASTQSPTGELFF. The DNA for the CDR3 is TGTGCCAGCACCCAAAGTCCGACCGGGGAGCTGTTTTTT.

This clonotype was detected many times. The chain has TRBV11-2 and TRBJ2-7; weak D call: TRBD2 (5 bases). The V and J ends lost 1 base and 9 bases respectively, with 13 bases between them. CDR1 and CDR2 (germline): SGHAT, FQNNGV. The length of the CDR3 is 13 residues. The CDR3 loop is CASSLAGFSGQYF. The CDR3 DNA sequence: TGTGCCAGCAGCTTAGCGGGGTTCTCCGGGCAGTACTTC.

CDR3 amino acids: CAWSDGTSDTDTQYF. The CDR3 nucleotides read TGTGCCTGGAGCGACGGGACTAGCGACACAGATACGCAGTATTTT. The rearrangement links TRBV30 to TRBJ2-3; TRBD2 matches at 10 bases. Germline values: CDR1 GTSNPN, CDR2 SVGIG (reference sequence). Unmatched junction bases numbered 5, after V lost 3 bases and J lost 2 bases. The CDR3 loop spans 15 amino acids.

This clonotype was picked up a small number of times. This rearrangement joins TRBV11-2 to TRBJ1-1; D is perhaps TRBD1 (6 bases). Germline V CDR1 and CDR2: SGHAT, FQNNGV. The CDR3 contains 15 residues. V gave up 1 base and J gave up 4 bases, with 13 bases separating them. CDR3 sequence (DNA): TGTGCCAGCAGCTTAGGGTCAGGGGTGGCCACTGAAGCTTTCTTT. This codes for CASSLGSGVATEAFF.

The V and J genes are TRBV3-1 and TRBJ2-1; the D is unclear. Germline V gene lookup returns CDR1 LGHDT and CDR2 YNNKEL (reference sequence). This CDR3 has 12 residues. Trimming left V 8 bases short and J 10 bases short, with 15 bases between. The chain's CDR3 is CASGSEVGEQFF. As DNA, the CDR3 is TGTGCCAGCGGCTCTGAGGTTGGAGAGCAGTTCTTC.

This clonotype was found many times. This rearrangement joins TRBV27 to TRBJ1-2, with D possibly being TRBD1 (6 bases). V gave up 5 bases and J gave up 4 bases, with 20 bases separating them. Germline V gene lookup returns CDR1 MNHEY and CDR2 SMNVEV (reference sequence). The CDR3 runs 16 residues. The CDR3 spells CASSPYAGGRSYGYTF. The CDR3 DNA reads as TGTGCCAGCAGTCCCTACGCCGGGGGGCGGAGCTATGGCTACACCTTC.

This clonotype was recorded a few times. The chain couples TRBV6-1 to TRBJ2-1; tentatively, D is TRBD1 or TRBD2 (5 bases each). V was clipped by 6 bases and J by 0 bases, with 15 bases between them. Germline V gene sequence: CDR1 MNHNS, CDR2 SASEGT. This CDR3 spans 16 amino acids. CDR3 residues: CASRRGRRSSYNEQFF. The CDR3, as DNA: TGTGCCAGCAGACGGGGACGACGAAGCTCCTACAATGAGCAGTTCTTC.

The V call is TRBV27, the J call TRBJ1-2; D uncertain. CDR3 length: 16 residues. Germline CDR1 is MNHEY and CDR2 is SMNVEV (reference sequence). Trimming removed 3 bases at V and 8 bases at J, with 22 bases between. Here the CDR3 reads CASSLGSGPGTGGYTF. CDR3 in DNA: TGTGCCAGCAGTTTGGGATCAGGTCCAGGTACTGGGGGCTACACCTTC.

This clonotype showed up many times. The chain carries TRBV29-1 and TRBJ1-2; no firm D call. Looked up from germline, CDR1 is SQVTM and CDR2 is ANQGSEA. The CDR3 is 9 amino acids. V was cut by 0 bases and J by 10 bases, with 3 bases left in between. CDR3 sequence: CSVEEDYTF. As DNA, the CDR3 is TGCAGCGTTGAAGAAGACTACACCTTC. The full variable domain, rest sourced from reference TRBV29-1 and TRBJ1-2, is SAVISQKPSRDICQRGTSLTIQCQVDSQVTMMFWYRQQPGQSLTLIATANQGSEATYESGFVIDKFPISRPNLTFSTLTVSNMSPEDSSIYLCSVEEDYTFGSGTRLTVV.

This clonotype was detected a few times. CDR3 DNA sequence: TGCGCCAGCAGCCCTATTCAGGAAAACACTGAAGCTTTCTTT. Protein: CASSPIQENTEAFF. The rearrangement uses TRBV4-1 and TRBJ1-1, with D unclear. Looked up from germline, CDR1 is MGHRA and CDR2 is YSYEKL. V dropped 4 bases and J dropped 2 bases, with 11 bases sitting between them. CDR3 length: 14 amino acids.

In its sample, this clonotype was seen a few times. V gene TRBV14 combines with J gene TRBJ1-1, with D hard to call. V lost 4 bases, J lost 0 bases, and 21 bases lay in between. Per the germline V gene, CDR1 is SGHDN and CDR2 is FVKESK. This CDR3 is 18 amino acids long. CDR3 sequence reads: CASSPRTPEDRVNTEAFF. The CDR3 DNA sequence: TGTGCCAGCAGCCCTCGGACGCCCGAGGATCGGGTGAACACTGAAGCTTTCTTT.

This chain joins TRBV9 and TRBJ1-2; D call uncertain. The germline V and J ends were trimmed by 7 bases and 0 bases, with 16 bases remaining between them. The CDR3 has 15 amino acids. Germline V gives CDR1 SGDLS, CDR2 YYNGEE. CDR3 nucleotide sequence: TGTGCCAGCGGAGGTCAAAGGATTACTAACTATGGCTACACCTTC. This encodes CASGGQRITNYGYTF.

This clonotype was counted only a few times. V usage is TRBV2 and J usage is TRBJ2-7; the D gene is possibly TRBD1 (5 bases). V shed 6 bases and J shed 4 bases, with 13 bases lying between them. Germline CDR1 and CDR2: SNHLY and FYNNEI. This CDR3 spans 13 amino acids. Written as DNA, the CDR3 is TGTGCCAGCAGGGGAAGGGGAAGGTACGAGCAGTACTTC. Amino acid sequence: CASRGRGRYEQYF.

This clonotype was counted many times. The CDR3 here is CAVQSVPYEQYF. The CDR3 nucleotides are TGTGCCGTACAGTCTGTTCCCTACGAGCAGTACTTC. The chain joins TRBV7-2 to TRBJ2-7; D not resolved. Germline CDR1 is SGHTA and CDR2 is FQGNSA. This CDR3 comprises 12 residues. The germline V and J ends were trimmed by 11 bases and 2 bases, with 13 bases remaining between them.

The gene calls are TRBV9 and TRBJ2-6; no firm D call. Trimming removed 3 bases at V and 0 bases at J, with 7 bases between. Germline assignment: CDR1 SGDLS and CDR2 YYNGEE. The CDR3 has 15 amino acids. CDR3 region: CASSGQASGANVLTF. The DNA of the CDR3 is TGTGCCAGCAGCGGGCAGGCCTCTGGGGCCAACGTCCTGACTTTC.

This clonotype showed up just a few times. This chain uses TRBV7-6 with TRBJ2-1, with 12 bases aligning to TRBD2. This CDR3 is 16 amino acids long. Germline CDR1 is SGHVS and CDR2 is FNYEAQ. The V gene end was trimmed by 1 base and the J gene end by 3 bases; junction bases not matched to a gene: 1. The CDR3 loop is CASSLGLAGDYNEQFF. The CDR3 region has the DNA TGTGCCAGCAGCTTAGGACTAGCGGGGGACTACAATGAGCAGTTCTTC.